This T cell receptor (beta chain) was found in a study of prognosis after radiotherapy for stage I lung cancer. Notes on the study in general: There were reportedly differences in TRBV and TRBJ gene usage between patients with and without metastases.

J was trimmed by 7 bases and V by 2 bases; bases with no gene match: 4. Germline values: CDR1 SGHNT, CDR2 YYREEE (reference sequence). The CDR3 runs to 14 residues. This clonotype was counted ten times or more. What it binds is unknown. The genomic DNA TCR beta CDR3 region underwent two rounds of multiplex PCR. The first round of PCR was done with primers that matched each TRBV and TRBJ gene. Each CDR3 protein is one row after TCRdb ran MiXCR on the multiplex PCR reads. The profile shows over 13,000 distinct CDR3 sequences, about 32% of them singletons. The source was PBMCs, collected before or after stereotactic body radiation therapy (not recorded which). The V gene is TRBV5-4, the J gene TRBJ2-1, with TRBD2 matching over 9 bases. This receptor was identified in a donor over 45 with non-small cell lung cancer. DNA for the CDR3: TGTGCCAGCAGCTTCAGCGGGAGGTTGAATGAGCAGTTCTTC. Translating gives CASSFSGRLNEQFF. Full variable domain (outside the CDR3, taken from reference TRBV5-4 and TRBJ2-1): ETGVTQSPTHLIKTRGQQVTLRCSSQSGHNTVSWYQQALGQGPQFIFQYYREEENGRGNFPPRFSGLQFPNYSSELNVNALELDDSALYLCASSFSGRLNEQFFGPGTRLTVL.